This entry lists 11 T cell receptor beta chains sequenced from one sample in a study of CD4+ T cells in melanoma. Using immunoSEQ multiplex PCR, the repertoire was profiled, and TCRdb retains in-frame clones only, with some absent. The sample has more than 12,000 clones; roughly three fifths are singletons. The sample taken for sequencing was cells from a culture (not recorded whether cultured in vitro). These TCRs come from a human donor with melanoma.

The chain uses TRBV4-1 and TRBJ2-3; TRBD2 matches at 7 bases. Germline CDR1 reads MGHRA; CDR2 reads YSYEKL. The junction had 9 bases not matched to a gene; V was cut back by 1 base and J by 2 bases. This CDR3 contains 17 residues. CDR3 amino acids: CASSQAGLVQDTDTQYF. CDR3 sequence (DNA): TGCGCCAGCAGCCAAGCCGGACTAGTTCAGGACACAGATACGCAGTATTTT.

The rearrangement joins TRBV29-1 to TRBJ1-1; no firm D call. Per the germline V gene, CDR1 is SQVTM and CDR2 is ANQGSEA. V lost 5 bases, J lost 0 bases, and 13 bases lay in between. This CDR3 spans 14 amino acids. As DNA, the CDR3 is TGCAGCGTTCAACTTGGGCTAATGAACACTGAAGCTTTCTTT. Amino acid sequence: CSVQLGLMNTEAFF.

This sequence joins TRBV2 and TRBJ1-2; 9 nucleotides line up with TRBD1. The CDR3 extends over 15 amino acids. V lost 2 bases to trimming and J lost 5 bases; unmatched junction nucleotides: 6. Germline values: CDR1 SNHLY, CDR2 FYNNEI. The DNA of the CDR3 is TGTGCCAGCAGTGAATTGGGACAGGGCATGTATGGCTACACCTTC. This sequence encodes CASSELGQGMYGYTF.

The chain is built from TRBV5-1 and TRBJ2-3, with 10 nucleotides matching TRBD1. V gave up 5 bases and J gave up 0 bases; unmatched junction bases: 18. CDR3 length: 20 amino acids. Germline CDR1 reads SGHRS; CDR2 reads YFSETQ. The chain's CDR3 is CASRFLTGGPPLPSTDTQYF. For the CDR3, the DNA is TGCGCCAGCAGGTTCCTGACAGGGGGCCCTCCCCTTCCTAGCACAGATACGCAGTATTTT.

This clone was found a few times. This chain's CDR3 is CASSLGTPKEAFF. The CDR3 bases are TGTGCCAGCAGCTTAGGGACGCCGAAAGAGGCTTTCTTT. V is TRBV7-9 and J is TRBJ1-1; D unclear. The germline V and J ends were trimmed by 1 base and 11 bases, with 14 bases remaining between them. Germline CDR1 reads SEHNR; CDR2 reads FQNEAQ (reference sequence). There are 13 residues in the CDR3.

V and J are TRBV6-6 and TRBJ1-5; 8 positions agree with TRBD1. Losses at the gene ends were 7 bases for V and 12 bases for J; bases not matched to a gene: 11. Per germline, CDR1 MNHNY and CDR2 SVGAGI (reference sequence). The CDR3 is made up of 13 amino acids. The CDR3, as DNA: TGTGCCAGCATCAACAGGGGGGAGGGTCTCCAGCATTTT. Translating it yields CASINRGEGLQHF.

The CDR3 protein is CSAVDNYGYTF. DNA of the CDR3: TGCAGTGCAGTCGATAATTATGGCTACACCTTC. The chain carries TRBV20-1 and TRBJ1-2, with unresolved D. CDR1 and CDR2 (germline): DFQATT, SNEGSKA (reference sequence). V was clipped by 6 bases and J by 5 bases, with 10 bases between them. The CDR3 totals 11 residues.

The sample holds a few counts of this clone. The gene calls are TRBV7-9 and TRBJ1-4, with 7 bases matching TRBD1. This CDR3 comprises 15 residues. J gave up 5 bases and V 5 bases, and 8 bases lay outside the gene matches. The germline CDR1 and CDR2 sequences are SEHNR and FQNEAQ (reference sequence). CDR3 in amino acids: CASSLDRVGNEKLFF. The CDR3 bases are TGTGCCAGCAGCCTCGACAGGGTTGGGAATGAAAAACTGTTTTTT.

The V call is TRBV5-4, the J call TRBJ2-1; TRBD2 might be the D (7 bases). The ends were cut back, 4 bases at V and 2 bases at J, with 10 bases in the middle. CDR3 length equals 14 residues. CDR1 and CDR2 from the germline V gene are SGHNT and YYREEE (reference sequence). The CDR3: CASSVGGPYNEQFF. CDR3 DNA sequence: TGTGCCAGCAGCGTCGGGGGGCCCTACAATGAGCAGTTCTTC.

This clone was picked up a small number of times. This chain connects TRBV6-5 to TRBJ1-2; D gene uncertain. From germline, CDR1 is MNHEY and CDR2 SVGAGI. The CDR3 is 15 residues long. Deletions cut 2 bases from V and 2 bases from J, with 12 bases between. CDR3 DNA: TGTGCCAGCAGTTACCAAACCCCAAGAAACTATGGCTACACCTTC. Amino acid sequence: CASSYQTPRNYGYTF.

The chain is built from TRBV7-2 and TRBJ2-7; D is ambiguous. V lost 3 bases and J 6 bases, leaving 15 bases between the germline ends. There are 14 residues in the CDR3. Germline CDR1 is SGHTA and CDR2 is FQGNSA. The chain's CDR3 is CASSFSIRVSEQYF. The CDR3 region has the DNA TGTGCCAGCAGCTTTTCTATTCGGGTCAGCGAGCAGTACTTC.